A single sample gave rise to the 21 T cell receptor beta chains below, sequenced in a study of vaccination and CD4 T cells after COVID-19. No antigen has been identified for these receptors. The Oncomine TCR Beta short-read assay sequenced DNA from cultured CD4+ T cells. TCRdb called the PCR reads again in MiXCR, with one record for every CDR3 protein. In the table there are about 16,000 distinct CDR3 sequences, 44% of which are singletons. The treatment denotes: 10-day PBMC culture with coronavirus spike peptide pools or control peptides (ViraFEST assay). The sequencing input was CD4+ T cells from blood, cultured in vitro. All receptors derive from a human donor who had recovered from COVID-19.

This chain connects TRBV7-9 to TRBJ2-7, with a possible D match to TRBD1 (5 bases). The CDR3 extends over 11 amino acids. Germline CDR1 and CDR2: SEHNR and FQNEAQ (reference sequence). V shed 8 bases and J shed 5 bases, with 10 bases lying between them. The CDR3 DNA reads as TGTGCCAGCGGTAAGGGGAACGAGCAGTACTTC. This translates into CASGKGNEQYF. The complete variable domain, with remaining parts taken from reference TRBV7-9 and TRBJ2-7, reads DTGVSQNPRHKITKRGQNVTFRCDPISEHNRLYWYRQTLGQGPEFLTYFQNEAQLEKSRLLSDRFSAERPKGSFSTLEIQRTEQGDSAMYLCASGKGNEQYFGPGTRLTVT.

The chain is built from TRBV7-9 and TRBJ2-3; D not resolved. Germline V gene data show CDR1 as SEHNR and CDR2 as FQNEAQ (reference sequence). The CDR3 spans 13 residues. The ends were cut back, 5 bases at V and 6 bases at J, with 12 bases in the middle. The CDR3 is CASSPWQRDTQYF. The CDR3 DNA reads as TGTGCCAGCAGCCCCTGGCAGAGGGATACGCAGTATTTT.

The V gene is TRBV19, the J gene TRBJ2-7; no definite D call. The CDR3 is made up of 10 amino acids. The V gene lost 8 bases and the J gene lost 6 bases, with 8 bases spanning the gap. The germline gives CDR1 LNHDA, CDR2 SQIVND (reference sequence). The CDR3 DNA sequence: TGTGCCAGTCTCTCTGGCGAGCAGTACTTC. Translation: CASLSGEQYF.

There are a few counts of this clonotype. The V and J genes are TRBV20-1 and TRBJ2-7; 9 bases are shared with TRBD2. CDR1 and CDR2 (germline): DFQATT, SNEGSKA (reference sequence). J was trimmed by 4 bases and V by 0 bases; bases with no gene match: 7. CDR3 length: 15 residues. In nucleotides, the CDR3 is TGCAGTGCTAGAGATGTAGCGGGAGTACAGTACGAGCAGTACTTC. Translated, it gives CSARDVAGVQYEQYF.

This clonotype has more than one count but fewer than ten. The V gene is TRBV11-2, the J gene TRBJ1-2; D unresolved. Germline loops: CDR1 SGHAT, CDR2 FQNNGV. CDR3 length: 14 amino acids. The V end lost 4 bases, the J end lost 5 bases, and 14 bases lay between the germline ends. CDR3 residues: CASSSFRALYGYTF. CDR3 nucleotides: TGTGCCAGCAGCTCTTTCCGGGCCTTGTATGGCTACACCTTC.

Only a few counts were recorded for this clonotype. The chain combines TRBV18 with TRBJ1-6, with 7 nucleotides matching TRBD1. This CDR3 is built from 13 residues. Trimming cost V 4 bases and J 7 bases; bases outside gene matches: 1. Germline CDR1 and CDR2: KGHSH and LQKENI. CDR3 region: CASSQTGNSPLHF. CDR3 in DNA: TGTGCCAGCTCACAGACAGGGAATTCACCCCTCCACTTT. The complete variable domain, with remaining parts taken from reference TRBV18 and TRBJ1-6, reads NAGVMQNPRHLVRRRGQEARLRCSPMKGHSHVYWYRQLPEEGLKFMVYLQKENIIDESGMPKERFSAEFPKEGPSILRIQQVVRGDSAAYFCASSQTGNSPLHFGNGTRLTVT.

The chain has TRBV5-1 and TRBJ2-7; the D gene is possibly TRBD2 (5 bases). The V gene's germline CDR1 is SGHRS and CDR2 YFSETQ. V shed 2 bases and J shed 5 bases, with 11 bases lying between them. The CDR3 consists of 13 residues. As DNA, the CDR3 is TGCGCCAGCAGCTTCGGGGTATTCGACGAGCAGTACTTC. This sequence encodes CASSFGVFDEQYF. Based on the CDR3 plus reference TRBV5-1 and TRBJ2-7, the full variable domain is KAGVTQTPRYLIKTRGQQVTLSCSPISGHRSVSWYQQTPGQGLQFLFEYFSETQRNKGNFPGRFSGRQFSNSRSEMNVSTLELGDSALYLCASSFGVFDEQYFGPGTRLTVT.

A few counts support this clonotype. The DNA for the CDR3 is TGTGCCACCAGTGCAGGGGGGGGCACTGAAGCTTTCTTT. Translated: CATSAGGGTEAFF. The chain uses TRBV24-1 and TRBJ1-1, with 7 bases fitting TRBD1. The CDR3 is 13 residues long. V dropped 5 bases and J dropped 4; count of bases not matched to a gene: 3. In germline, CDR1 is KGHDR, CDR2 SFDVKD.

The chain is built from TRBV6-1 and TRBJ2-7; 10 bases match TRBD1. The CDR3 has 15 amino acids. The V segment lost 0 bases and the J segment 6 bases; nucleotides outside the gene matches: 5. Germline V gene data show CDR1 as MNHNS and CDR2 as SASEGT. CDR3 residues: CASSEAGTGAFEQYF. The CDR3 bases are TGTGCCAGCAGTGAAGCCGGGACAGGGGCGTTCGAGCAGTACTTC.

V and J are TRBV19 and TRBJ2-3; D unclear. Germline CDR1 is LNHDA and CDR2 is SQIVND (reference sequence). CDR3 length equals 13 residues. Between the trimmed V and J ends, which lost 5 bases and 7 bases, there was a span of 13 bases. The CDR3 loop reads CASSSTQQNTQYF. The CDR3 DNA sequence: TGTGCCAGTAGTTCAACCCAGCAGAATACGCAGTATTTT.

The CDR3 sequence: CASSPLAASYNEQFF. The CDR3 DNA reads as TGTGCCAGTAGCCCACTAGCGGCCTCCTACAATGAGCAGTTCTTC. The chain is built from TRBV19 and TRBJ2-1, with 8 bases lining up with TRBD2. Germline CDR1 is LNHDA and CDR2 is SQIVND (reference sequence). There are 15 residues in the CDR3. The trim removed 6 bases at V and 0 bases at J, leaving 4 bases unmatched.

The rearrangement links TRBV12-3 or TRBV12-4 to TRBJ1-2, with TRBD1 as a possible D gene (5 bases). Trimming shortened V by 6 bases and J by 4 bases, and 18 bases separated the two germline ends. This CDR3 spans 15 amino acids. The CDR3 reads CASRSDRGSVYGYTF. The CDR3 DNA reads TGTGCCAGCAGATCCGATAGGGGTTCCGTCTATGGCTACACCTTC.

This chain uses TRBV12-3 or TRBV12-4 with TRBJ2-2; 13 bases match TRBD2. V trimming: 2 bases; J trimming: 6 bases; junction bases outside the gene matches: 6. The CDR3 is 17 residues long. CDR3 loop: CASSLLLAGGPAGELFF. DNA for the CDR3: TGTGCCAGCAGTTTACTACTAGCGGGAGGGCCGGCCGGGGAGCTGTTTTTT.

The CDR3 spells CSVRSTTGGLTDTQYF. The CDR3 DNA is TGCAGTGTGAGAAGCACGACAGGGGGCTTAACAGATACGCAGTATTTT. V gene TRBV20-1 combines with J gene TRBJ2-3, with 10 bases lining up with TRBD1. The CDR3 is 16 residues long. With 7 bases clipped from V and 3 bases from J, the junction kept 13 bases outside the gene matches. The germline V gene has CDR1 DFQATT and CDR2 SNEGSKA (reference sequence).

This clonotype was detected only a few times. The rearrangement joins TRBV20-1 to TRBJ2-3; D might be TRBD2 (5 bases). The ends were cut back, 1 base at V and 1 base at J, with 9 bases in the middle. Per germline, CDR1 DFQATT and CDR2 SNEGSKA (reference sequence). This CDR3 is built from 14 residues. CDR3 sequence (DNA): TGCAGTGCTAGAGTAGCGATCCGCACAGATACGCAGTATTTT. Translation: CSARVAIRTDTQYF.

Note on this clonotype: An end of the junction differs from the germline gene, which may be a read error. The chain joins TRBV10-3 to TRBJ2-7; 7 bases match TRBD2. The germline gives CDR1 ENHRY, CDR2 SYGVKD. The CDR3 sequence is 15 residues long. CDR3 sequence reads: CAVSGGGGANYEQYF. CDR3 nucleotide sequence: TGTGCCGTCAGTGGGGGGGGTGGGGCCAACTACGAGCAGTACTTC.

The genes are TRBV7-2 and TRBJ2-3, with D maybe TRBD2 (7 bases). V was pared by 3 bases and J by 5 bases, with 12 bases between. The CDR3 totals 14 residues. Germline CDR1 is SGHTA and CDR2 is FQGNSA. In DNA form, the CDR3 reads TGTGCCAGCAGCTTCGAGGGGGGGGGAGATACGCAGTATTTT. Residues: CASSFEGGGDTQYF.

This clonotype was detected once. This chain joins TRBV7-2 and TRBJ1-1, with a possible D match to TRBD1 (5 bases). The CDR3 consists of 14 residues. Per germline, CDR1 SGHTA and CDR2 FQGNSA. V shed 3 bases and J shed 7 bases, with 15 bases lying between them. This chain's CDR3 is CASSLMTVSIEAFF. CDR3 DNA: TGTGCCAGCAGCTTGATGACAGTCTCTATTGAAGCTTTCTTT.

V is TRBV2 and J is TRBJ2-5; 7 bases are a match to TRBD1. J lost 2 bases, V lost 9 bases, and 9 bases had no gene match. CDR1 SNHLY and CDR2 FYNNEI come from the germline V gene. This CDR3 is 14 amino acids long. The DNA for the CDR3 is TGTGCCAGGAACCGGGACAGCAAACAAGAGACCCAGTACTTC. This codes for CARNRDSKQETQYF.

The CDR3 coding sequence is TGTGCCAGCAGGGAACAAAGGTTCGGCACAGATACGCAGTATTTT. The encoded protein is CASREQRFGTDTQYF. The rearrangement joins TRBV6-2 or TRBV6-3 to TRBJ2-3; D unresolved. Germline CDR1 is MNHEY and CDR2 is SVGEGT. Trimming cost V 6 bases and J 1 base, with 14 bases left between them. CDR3 length: 15 residues.

DNA for the CDR3: TGTGCCAGCAGCTCGGGACAGGGAGTGGCCAACAATCAGCCCCAGCATTTT. Amino acid sequence: CASSSGQGVANNQPQHF. V is TRBV6-1 and J is TRBJ1-5; 9 bases map to TRBD1. Trimming at V came to 6 bases and at J to 3 bases, leaving 12 bases not matched to a gene. CDR1 and CDR2 from the germline V gene are MNHNS and SASEGT. The CDR3 consists of 17 residues.